This TCR beta chain originates from a study of cytomegalovirus exposure and HLA in healthy donors. In germline, CDR1 is SGDLS, CDR2 YYNGEE. CDR3 size: 13 residues. Deletions cut 0 bases from V and 6 bases from J, with 7 bases between. Assay: immunoSEQ multiplex PCR; the TCRdb copy retains only in-frame clones and omits some. This sample carries about 130,000 clones, roughly 90% of them seen once, and the ten largest clones take 3% to 4%. The rearrangement joins TRBV9 to TRBJ2-1; a weak D match, TRBD1 (5 bases). Sequenced: PBMCs. This sequence was found in a young man in good health and CMV-seronegative. The CDR3 region has the DNA TGTGCCAGCAGCGTAGACAGGACCAATGAGCAGTTCTTC. Its translation is CASSVDRTNEQFF.